A single sample is the source of the 28 T cell receptor beta chains below, sequenced in a study of shared clonotypes between healthy human individuals. Clones were read by immunoSEQ multiplex PCR, and TCRdb kept only the in-frame ones, dropping some. Of 1,400,000 or so clones listed, 98% were seen once; the top ten hold roughly 0.36%. Sequenced: naive CD4+ T cells sorted from blood. Subset: CD45RA+ positively selected. All receptors derive from a man aged 25-40 years in good health.

This clone was seen once. V is TRBV5-6 and J is TRBJ1-2; no definite D call. This CDR3 is built from 13 residues. Between the trimmed V and J ends, which lost 0 bases and 0 bases, there was a span of 3 bases. Germline V lookup: CDR1 SGHDT, CDR2 YYEEEE. DNA for the CDR3: TGTGCCAGCAGCTTGGCCCCTAACTATGGCTACACCTTC. Its translation is CASSLAPNYGYTF.

This clone has more than one count but fewer than ten. Other DNA sequences in the same sample also yield this CDR3. This chain links TRBV25-1 with TRBJ2-7, with D unclear. This CDR3 comprises 11 residues. Germline V gene data show CDR1 as MGHDK and CDR2 as SYGVNS. V was cut by 3 bases and J by 3 bases, with 3 bases left in between. CDR3 sequence: CASSEIYEQYF. The CDR3 region has the DNA TGTGCCAGCAGTGAGATCTACGAGCAGTACTTC.

The chain joins TRBV29-1 to TRBJ1-1, with 7 bases fitting TRBD1. Germline CDR1 is SQVTM and CDR2 is ANQGSEA. The CDR3 runs 14 residues. V shed 4 bases, J shed 7 bases, and the junction held 12 bases outside the gene matches. The CDR3 bases are TGCAGCGTTGCCTCGGGACAGAGCTCGTTTGAAGCTTTCTTT. Protein product: CSVASGQSSFEAFF. Combining the CDR3 with reference TRBV29-1 and TRBJ1-1 gives the whole variable domain SAVISQKPSRDICQRGTSLTIQCQVDSQVTMMFWYRQQPGQSLTLIATANQGSEATYESGFVIDKFPISRPNLTFSTLTVSNMSPEDSSIYLCSVASGQSSFEAFFGQGTRLTVV.

In DNA form, the CDR3 reads TGTGCCAGCAGTTTGGGAATGGCACTTGGTCACGGGGAGCTGTTTTTT. As protein: CASSLGMALGHGELFF. This chain joins TRBV28 and TRBJ2-2; D is ambiguous. The V end was cut by 3 bases, the J end by 7 bases, with 18 bases between. Germline CDR1 reads MDHEN; CDR2 reads SYDVKM. This CDR3 region has 16 residues.

This chain links TRBV7-6 with TRBJ2-5; TRBD2 matches 7 bases. Germline-derived CDR1 and CDR2 are SGHVS and FNYEAQ. The CDR3 runs 16 residues. V shed 1 base, J shed 1 base, and the junction held 6 bases outside the gene matches. The CDR3 sequence: CASSLDGSGFQETQYF. CDR3 nucleotides: TGTGCCAGCAGCTTAGATGGTAGCGGGTTCCAAGAGACCCAGTACTTC.

The chain recombines TRBV27 with TRBJ2-7, with 7 bases lining up with TRBD2. There are 15 residues in the CDR3. J was trimmed by 0 bases and V by 3 bases; bases with no gene match: 5. Germline V gene data show CDR1 as MNHEY and CDR2 as SMNVEV (reference sequence). The CDR3 bases are TGTGCCAGCAGTTTCACCGGGACTATCTCCTACGAGCAGTACTTC. Protein: CASSFTGTISYEQYF.

CDR3 in DNA: TGTGCCAGCAGCTTACGAGCGGACGGCACAGATACGCAGTATTTT. Encoded protein: CASSLRADGTDTQYF. The chain recombines TRBV7-3 with TRBJ2-3; D possibly corresponds to TRBD2 (5 bases). The CDR3 has 15 residues. The germline gives CDR1 SGHTA, CDR2 FQGTGA. Deletions cut 2 bases from V and 1 base from J, with 10 bases between.

The chain carries TRBV28 and TRBJ2-7; 14 bases line up with TRBD2. This CDR3 spans 15 amino acids. The V gene's germline CDR1 is MDHEN and CDR2 SYDVKM. Germline trimming cut 3 bases from V and 10 bases from J; bases unmatched to any gene: 8. The CDR3 region is CASSLKGLAGVAQYF. CDR3 coding DNA: TGTGCCAGCAGTTTGAAGGGACTAGCGGGAGTAGCTCAGTACTTC.

The V and J genes are TRBV29-1 and TRBJ2-1; D is perhaps TRBD2 (6 bases). V lost 6 bases to trimming and J lost 9 bases, with 18 bases between them. The germline V gene has CDR1 SQVTM and CDR2 ANQGSEA. The CDR3 extends over 13 amino acids. CDR3 coding DNA: TGCAGCGTCCACCGGGAGCCCACAGGTGAGCAGTTCTTC. It encodes CSVHREPTGEQFF.

Worth noting for this clone: This sample also contains other DNA sequences that code for the same CDR3. This chain joins TRBV28 and TRBJ1-1; no firm D call. The CDR3 has 12 amino acids. The germline CDR1 and CDR2 sequences are MDHEN and SYDVKM. V gave up 7 bases and J gave up 2 bases, with 8 bases separating them. The CDR3 DNA reads TGTGCCAGCACCCAGACAAACACTGAAGCTTTCTTT. Translated: CASTQTNTEAFF.

This clone was counted once. The chain carries TRBV28 and TRBJ1-2; perhaps TRBD1 as D (5 bases). The CDR3 extends over 13 amino acids. V lost 6 bases and J 1 base, leaving 9 bases between the germline ends. CDR1 is MDHEN, CDR2 SYDVKM, per germline. This chain's CDR3 is CASRGENNYGYTF. CDR3 coding DNA: TGTGCCAGCAGGGGGGAGAATAACTATGGCTACACCTTC.

The gene calls are TRBV14 and TRBJ2-7, with 7 bases fitting TRBD2. Germline CDR1 SGHDN, CDR2 FVKESK. Germline trimming cut 4 bases from V and 7 bases from J; bases unmatched to any gene: 16. This CDR3 is 16 amino acids long. CDR3 protein: CASSLSRRGGLTEQYF. CDR3 bases: TGTGCCAGCAGCCTTAGCCGGCGCGGGGGACTCACTGAGCAGTACTTC.

This chain connects TRBV27 to TRBJ2-2, with TRBD2 as a possible D gene (6 bases). V shed 6 bases and J shed 5 bases, with 13 bases lying between them. The CDR3 is made up of 14 amino acids. Per the germline V gene, CDR1 is MNHEY and CDR2 is SMNVEV (reference sequence). CDR3: CASSREHRTGELFF. In DNA, the CDR3 is TGTGCCAGCAGCCGGGAGCACCGTACCGGGGAGCTGTTTTTT.

The J gene is TRBJ2-1, the V gene TRBV7-2, with TRBD1 as a possible D gene (5 bases). Trimming shortened V by 0 bases and J by 6 bases, and 12 bases separated the two germline ends. CDR1 and CDR2 from the germline V gene are SGHTA and FQGNSA. This CDR3 contains 15 residues. CDR3 amino acids: CASSLAQGRVNEQFF. The CDR3 DNA sequence: TGTGCCAGCAGCTTAGCGCAGGGTAGGGTCAATGAGCAGTTCTTC.

The rearrangement links TRBV27 to TRBJ1-1, with a weak D call TRBD1 (5 bases). The germline gives CDR1 MNHEY, CDR2 SMNVEV (reference sequence). The ends were cut back, 0 bases at V and 6 bases at J, with 11 bases in the middle. CDR3 length equals 14 residues. The CDR3 DNA is TGTGCCAGCAGTTTATCGTCCAGGGCAGCTGAAGCTTTCTTT. Translation: CASSLSSRAAEAFF.

The chain is built from TRBV18 and TRBJ2-7; D may match TRBD1 or TRBD2 (5 bases each). This CDR3 comprises 14 residues. Germline assignment: CDR1 KGHSH and CDR2 LQKENI. The V and J ends lost 5 bases and 1 base respectively, with 12 bases between them. CDR3 in DNA: TGTGCCAGCTCATCCGGGGCGATATCCTACGAGCAGTACTTC. Translated, it gives CASSSGAISYEQYF. The full variable domain, completed using reference TRBV18 and TRBJ2-7, is NAGVMQNPRHLVRRRGQEARLRCSPMKGHSHVYWYRQLPEEGLKFMVYLQKENIIDESGMPKERFSAEFPKEGPSILRIQQVVRGDSAAYFCASSSGAISYEQYFGPGTRLTVT.

This chain uses TRBV7-8 with TRBJ1-1; TRBD1 matches 8 bases. The germline CDR1 and CDR2 sequences are SGHVS and FQNEAQ. CDR3 length equals 14 residues. V was clipped by 6 bases and J by 1 base; unmatched bases: 4. CDR3 in amino acids: CASSYRGENTEAFF. CDR3 DNA sequence: TGTGCCAGCAGTTACAGGGGGGAGAACACTGAAGCTTTCTTT.

Remarks on this clone: The same CDR3 arises from other DNA sequences in this sample as well. The chain joins TRBV18 to TRBJ2-7, with 10 bases identical to TRBD1. Germline lookup yields CDR1 KGHSH and CDR2 LQKENI. V lost 3 bases, J lost 2 bases, and 4 bases stayed unmatched. CDR3 length: 15 residues. CDR3 bases: TGTGCCAGCTCACCGGGGACAGGGGTCACCTACGAGCAGTACTTC. The encoded protein is CASSPGTGVTYEQYF.

The chain joins TRBV9 to TRBJ2-1; D may be TRBD1 (5 bases). The CDR3 has 14 residues. Trimming took 3 bases from V and 6 from J, leaving 13 bases between them. Looked up from germline, CDR1 is SGDLS and CDR2 is YYNGEE. CDR3: CASSAGFLLNEQFF. CDR3 nucleotide sequence: TGTGCCAGCAGCGCAGGGTTCTTGCTCAATGAGCAGTTCTTC.

This chain links TRBV6-5 with TRBJ1-4; the D gene is possibly TRBD1 (5 bases). The germline gives CDR1 MNHEY, CDR2 SVGAGI. V shed 4 bases and J shed 7 bases, with 13 bases lying between them. The CDR3 runs to 14 residues. The CDR3 here is CASSSGRGREKLFF. Written as DNA, the CDR3 is TGTGCCAGCAGTTCCGGAAGGGGCCGTGAAAAACTGTTTTTT.

The chain carries TRBV4-3 and TRBJ2-2; 8 bases map to TRBD2. The germline V gene encodes CDR1 LGHNA and CDR2 YSLEER. The CDR3 has 14 residues. V shed 4 bases, J shed 5 bases, and the junction held 3 bases outside the gene matches. The CDR3 sequence: CASSLLAGTGELFF. CDR3 bases: TGCGCCAGCAGCCTCCTAGCGGGTACCGGGGAGCTGTTTTTT.

This chain joins TRBV2 and TRBJ1-5; 7 bases match TRBD1. The CDR3 runs 15 residues. Unmatched junction bases numbered 6, after V lost 4 bases and J lost 3 bases. Germline CDR1 is SNHLY and CDR2 is FYNNEI. The CDR3 protein is CASSARGRHNQPQHF. For the CDR3, the DNA is TGTGCCAGCAGTGCCAGGGGGAGACACAATCAGCCCCAGCATTTT.

The chain links TRBV18 to TRBJ1-1; D not resolved. The V gene's germline CDR1 is KGHSH and CDR2 LQKENI. V shed 3 bases and J shed 0 bases, with 11 bases lying between them. The CDR3 has 15 amino acids. The CDR3 coding sequence is TGTGCCAGCTCACCCCCGATTATAATGAACACTGAAGCTTTCTTT. As protein: CASSPPIIMNTEAFF.

This chain links TRBV18 with TRBJ2-4; D is possibly TRBD1 (6 bases). Trimming shortened V by 0 bases and J by 0 bases, and 9 bases separated the two germline ends. CDR3 length: 16 residues. Germline V gene data show CDR1 as KGHSH and CDR2 as LQKENI. CDR3 sequence: CASSPPQGLAKNIQYF. The CDR3 coding sequence is TGTGCCAGCTCACCACCGCAGGGGTTAGCCAAAAACATTCAGTACTTC.

This clone was counted a few times. The V gene is TRBV27, the J gene TRBJ1-5, with TRBD1 matching 9 bases. The CDR3 contains 17 residues. V lost 4 bases and J lost 4; bases outside the gene matches: 11. The germline gives CDR1 MNHEY, CDR2 SMNVEV (reference sequence). DNA for the CDR3: TGTGCCAGCAGTTCGTTCGGACAGGGGTTGCCAAATCAGCCCCAGCATTTT. It codes for CASSSFGQGLPNQPQHF.

This chain links TRBV2 with TRBJ1-1, with D tentatively TRBD1 (6 bases). CDR3 length: 12 amino acids. Trimming left V 7 bases short and J 8 bases short, with 14 bases between. Germline CDR1 reads SNHLY; CDR2 reads FYNNEI. CDR3 coding DNA: TGTGCCAGCATCGCCGGGGGCAGGGAAGCTTTCTTT. It specifies CASIAGGREAFF.

The CDR3 DNA reads TGTGCTTACGGTACTGCCCGAGAGACCCAGTACTTC. Protein: CAYGTARETQYF. The genes are TRBV30 and TRBJ2-5; no definite D call. Looked up from germline, CDR1 is GTSNPN and CDR2 is SVGIG (reference sequence). CDR3 size: 12 residues.

The rearrangement links TRBV4-2 to TRBJ2-1; 14 bases agree with TRBD2. In germline, CDR1 is LGHNA, CDR2 YNFKEQ. CDR3 size: 16 residues. The trim removed 4 bases at V and 9 bases at J, leaving 8 bases unmatched. CDR3 nucleotides: TGTGCCAGCAGCCTAACGGGACTAGCGGGAGATGGTGAGCAGTTCTTC. It yields the protein CASSLTGLAGDGEQFF.